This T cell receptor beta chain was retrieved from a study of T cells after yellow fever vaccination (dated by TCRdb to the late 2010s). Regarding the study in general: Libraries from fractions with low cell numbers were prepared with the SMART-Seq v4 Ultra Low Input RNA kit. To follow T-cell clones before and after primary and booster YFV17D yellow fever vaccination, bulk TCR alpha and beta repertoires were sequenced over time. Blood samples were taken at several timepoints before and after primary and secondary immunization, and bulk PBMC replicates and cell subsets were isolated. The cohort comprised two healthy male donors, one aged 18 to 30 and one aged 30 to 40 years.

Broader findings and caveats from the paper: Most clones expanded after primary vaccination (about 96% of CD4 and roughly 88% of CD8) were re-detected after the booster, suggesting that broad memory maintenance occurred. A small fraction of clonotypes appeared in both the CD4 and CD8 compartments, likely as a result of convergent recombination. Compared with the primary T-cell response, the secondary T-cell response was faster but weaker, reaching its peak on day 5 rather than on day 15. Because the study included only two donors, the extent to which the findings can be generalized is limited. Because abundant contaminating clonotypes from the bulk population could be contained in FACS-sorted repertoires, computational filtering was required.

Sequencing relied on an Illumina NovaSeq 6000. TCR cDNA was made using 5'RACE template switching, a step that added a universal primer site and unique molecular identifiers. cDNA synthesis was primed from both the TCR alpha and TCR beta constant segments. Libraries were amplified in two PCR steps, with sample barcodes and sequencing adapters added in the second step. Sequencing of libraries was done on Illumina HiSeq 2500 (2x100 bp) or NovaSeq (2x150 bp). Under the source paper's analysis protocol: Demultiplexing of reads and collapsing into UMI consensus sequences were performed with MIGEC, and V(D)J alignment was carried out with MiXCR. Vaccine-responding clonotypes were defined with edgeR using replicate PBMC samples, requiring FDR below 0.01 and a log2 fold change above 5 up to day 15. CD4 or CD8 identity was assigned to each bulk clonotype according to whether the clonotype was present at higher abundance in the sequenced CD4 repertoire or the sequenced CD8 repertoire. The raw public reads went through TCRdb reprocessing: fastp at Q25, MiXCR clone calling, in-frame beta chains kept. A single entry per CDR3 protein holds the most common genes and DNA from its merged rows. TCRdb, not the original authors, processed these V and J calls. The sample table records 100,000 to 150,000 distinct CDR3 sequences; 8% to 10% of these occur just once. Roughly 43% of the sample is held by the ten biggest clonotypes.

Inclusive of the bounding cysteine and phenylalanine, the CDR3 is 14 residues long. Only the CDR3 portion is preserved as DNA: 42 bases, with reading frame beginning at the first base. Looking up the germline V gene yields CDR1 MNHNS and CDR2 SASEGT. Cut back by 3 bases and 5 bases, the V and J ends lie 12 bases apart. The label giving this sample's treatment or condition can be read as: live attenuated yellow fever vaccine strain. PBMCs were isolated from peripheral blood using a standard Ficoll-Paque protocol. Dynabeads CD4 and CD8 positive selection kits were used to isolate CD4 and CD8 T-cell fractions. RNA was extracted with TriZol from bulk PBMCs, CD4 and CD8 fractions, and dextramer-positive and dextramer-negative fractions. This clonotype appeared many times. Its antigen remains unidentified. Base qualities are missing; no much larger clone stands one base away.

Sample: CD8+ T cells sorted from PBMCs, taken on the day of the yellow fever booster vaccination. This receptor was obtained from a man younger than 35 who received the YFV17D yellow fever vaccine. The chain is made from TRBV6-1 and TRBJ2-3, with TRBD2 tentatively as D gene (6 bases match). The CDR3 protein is CASSELTGVDTQYF. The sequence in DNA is TGTGCCAGCAGTGAGTTGACGGGGGTAGATACGCAGTATTTT.